Listed below are T cell receptor beta chains from one sample, sequenced in a study of T cells in Graves' hyperthyroidism and ophthalmopathy. One entry per CDR3 protein, called by TCRdb with MiXCR from the multiplex PCR reads. The table includes some 510,000 distinct CDR3 sequences, 20% detected once. The material sequenced was blood. The source is a man between 18 and 35 years old with Graves' hyperthyroidism. Each CDR3 is given without its conserved first and last residue.

v_gene	j_gene	CDR3aa
TRBV28	TRBJ2-5	ASSWRGRETQY
TRBV28	TRBJ1-2	ASSVDTFYGYT
TRBV12-3/TRBV12-4	TRBJ1-2	ASNFGAAYGYT
TRBV20-1	TRBJ2-4	SAGPAGIQY
TRBV2	TRBJ1-5	ASNLRGRLQPQH
TRBV12-3/TRBV12-4	TRBJ1-1	ASTGRWNTEAF
TRBV5-6	TRBJ1-2	ASSSDSQATYGYT
TRBV29-1	TRBJ1-1	SVSRGNTEAF
TRBV7-6	TRBJ2-7	ASSSQTGGGYEQY
TRBV6-2/TRBV6-3	TRBJ1-5	ASSYTAFQPQH
TRBV30	TRBJ1-5	AWGKGEALNQPQH
TRBV5-6	TRBJ2-5	ASSPRTGYSETQY